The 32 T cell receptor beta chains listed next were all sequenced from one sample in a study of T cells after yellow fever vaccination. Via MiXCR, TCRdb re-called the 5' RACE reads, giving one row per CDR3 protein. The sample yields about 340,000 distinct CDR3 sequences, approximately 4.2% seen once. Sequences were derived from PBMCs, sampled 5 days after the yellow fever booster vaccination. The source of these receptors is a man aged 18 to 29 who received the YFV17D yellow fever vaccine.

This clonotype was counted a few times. The CDR3 nucleotides read TGTGCCAGCAGTTTTGTTCAGGGAGGGGAGCAGTACGTC. This codes for CASSFVQGGEQYV. This chain connects TRBV12-3 or TRBV12-4 to TRBJ2-7; TRBD2 matches 7 bases. V lost 3 bases to trimming and J lost 7 bases; unmatched junction nucleotides: 6. The CDR3 has 13 amino acids.

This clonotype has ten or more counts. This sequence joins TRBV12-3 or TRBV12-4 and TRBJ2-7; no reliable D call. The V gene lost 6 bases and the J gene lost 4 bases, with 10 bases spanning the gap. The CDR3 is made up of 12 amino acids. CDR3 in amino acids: CASSLTRYEQYF. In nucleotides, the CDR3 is TGTGCCAGCAGCCTTACCAGATACGAGCAGTACTTC.

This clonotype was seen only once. The CDR3 DNA sequence: TGTGCCAGCAGCTTGGCAGGTACTGTATCCGTCTACGAGCAGTACGTC. Translation gives CASSLAGTVSVYEQYV. V gene TRBV5-6 combines with J gene TRBJ2-7; D is unresolved. V lost 0 bases and J lost 3, with 16 bases in between. Germline assignment: CDR1 SGHDT and CDR2 YYEEEE. The CDR3 runs 16 residues.

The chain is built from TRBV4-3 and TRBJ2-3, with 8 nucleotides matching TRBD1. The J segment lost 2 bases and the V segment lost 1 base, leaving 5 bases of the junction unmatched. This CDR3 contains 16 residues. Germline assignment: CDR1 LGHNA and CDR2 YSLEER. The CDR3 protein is CASSQGDRRFTDTQYF. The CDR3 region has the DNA TGCGCCAGCAGCCAAGGGGACAGGCGCTTCACAGATACGCAGTATTTT.

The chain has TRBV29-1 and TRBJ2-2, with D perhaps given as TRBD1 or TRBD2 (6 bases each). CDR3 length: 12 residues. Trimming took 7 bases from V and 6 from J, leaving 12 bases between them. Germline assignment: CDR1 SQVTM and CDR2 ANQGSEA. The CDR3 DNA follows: TGCAGCGCCATTGGGGGGCCCGGGGAGCTGTTTTTT. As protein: CSAIGGPGELFF.

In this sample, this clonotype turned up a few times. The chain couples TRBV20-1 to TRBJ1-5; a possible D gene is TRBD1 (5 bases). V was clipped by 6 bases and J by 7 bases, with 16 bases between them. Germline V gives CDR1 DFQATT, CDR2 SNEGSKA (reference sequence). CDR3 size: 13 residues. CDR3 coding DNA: TGCAGTGCCCAATCGGGGGGTGAGCAGCCCCAGCATTTT. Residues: CSAQSGGEQPQHF.

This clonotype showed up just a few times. The CDR3 coding sequence is TGCGCCAGCAGCCTACGGCCTGGGACTAGCGGGGGGGGAACCTTTCAGAATACGCAGTATTTT. As protein: CASSLRPGTSGGGTFQNTQYF. V and J are TRBV4-1 and TRBJ2-3; TRBD2 aligns across 16 bases. Per the germline V gene, CDR1 is MGHRA and CDR2 is YSYEKL. The CDR3 has 21 amino acids. Trimming removed 4 bases from V and 7 bases from J; junction bases left unmatched: 20.

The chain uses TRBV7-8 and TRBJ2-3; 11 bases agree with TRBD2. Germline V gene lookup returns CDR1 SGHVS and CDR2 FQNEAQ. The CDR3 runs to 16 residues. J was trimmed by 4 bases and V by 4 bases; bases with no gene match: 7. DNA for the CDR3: TGTGCCAGCAGCTCTCTAGCGGGGGGCGTAGCAGATACGCAGTATTTT. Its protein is CASSSLAGGVADTQYF.

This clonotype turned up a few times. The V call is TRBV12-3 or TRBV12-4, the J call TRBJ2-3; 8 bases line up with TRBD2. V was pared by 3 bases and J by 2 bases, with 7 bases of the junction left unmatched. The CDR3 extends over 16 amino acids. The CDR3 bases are TGTGCCAGCAGTTTGCGGCTAGCGGGCCTCACAGATACGCAGTATTTT. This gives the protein CASSLRLAGLTDTQYF.

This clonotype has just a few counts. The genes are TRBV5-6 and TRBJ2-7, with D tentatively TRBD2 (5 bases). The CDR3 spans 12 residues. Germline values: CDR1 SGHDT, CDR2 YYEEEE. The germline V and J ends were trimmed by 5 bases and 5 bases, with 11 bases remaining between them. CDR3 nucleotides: TGTGCCAGCAGGAGGGTCCTTGACGAGCAGTACTTC. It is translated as CASRRVLDEQYF.

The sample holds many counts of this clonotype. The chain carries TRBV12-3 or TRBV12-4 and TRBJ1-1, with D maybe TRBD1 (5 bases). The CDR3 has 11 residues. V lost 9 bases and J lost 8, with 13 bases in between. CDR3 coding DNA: TGTGCCAGTTTTTCAGGGATCGAAGCTTTCTTT. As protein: CASFSGIEAFF.

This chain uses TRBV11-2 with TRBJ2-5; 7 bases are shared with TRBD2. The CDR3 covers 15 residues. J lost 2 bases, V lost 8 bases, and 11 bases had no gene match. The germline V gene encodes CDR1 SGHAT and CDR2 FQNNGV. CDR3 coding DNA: TGTGCCAGCTGCCCCTCCTGGGGGGGGCAAGAGACCCAGTACTTC. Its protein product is CASCPSWGGQETQYF.

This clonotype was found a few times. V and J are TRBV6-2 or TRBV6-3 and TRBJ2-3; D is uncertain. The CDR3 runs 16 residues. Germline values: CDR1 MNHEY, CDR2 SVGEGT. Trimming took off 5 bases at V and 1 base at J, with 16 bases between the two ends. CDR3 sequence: CASSTPRRMGTDTQYF. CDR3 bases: TGTGCCAGCAGTACCCCGAGGAGAATGGGCACAGATACGCAGTATTTT.

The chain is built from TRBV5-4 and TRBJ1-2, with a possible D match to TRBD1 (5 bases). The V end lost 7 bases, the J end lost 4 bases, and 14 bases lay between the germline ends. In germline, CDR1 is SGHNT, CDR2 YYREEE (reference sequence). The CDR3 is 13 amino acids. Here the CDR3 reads CASGEMGTYGYTF. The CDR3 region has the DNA TGTGCCAGCGGAGAAATGGGGACCTATGGCTACACCTTC.

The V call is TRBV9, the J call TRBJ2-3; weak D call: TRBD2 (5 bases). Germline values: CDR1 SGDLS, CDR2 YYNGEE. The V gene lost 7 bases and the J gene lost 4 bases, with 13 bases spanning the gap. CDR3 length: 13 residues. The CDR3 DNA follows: TGTGCCAGCCCCGGGGTGGGTCCAGATACGCAGTATTTT. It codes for CASPGVGPDTQYF.

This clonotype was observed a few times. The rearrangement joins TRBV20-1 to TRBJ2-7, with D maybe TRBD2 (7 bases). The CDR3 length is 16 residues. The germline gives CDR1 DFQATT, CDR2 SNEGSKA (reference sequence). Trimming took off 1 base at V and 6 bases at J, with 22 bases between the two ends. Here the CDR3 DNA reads TGCAGTGCTAGAGCTCTAGGGGGGGGCAACGGAGGCGAGCAGTACTTC. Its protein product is CSARALGGGNGGEQYF.

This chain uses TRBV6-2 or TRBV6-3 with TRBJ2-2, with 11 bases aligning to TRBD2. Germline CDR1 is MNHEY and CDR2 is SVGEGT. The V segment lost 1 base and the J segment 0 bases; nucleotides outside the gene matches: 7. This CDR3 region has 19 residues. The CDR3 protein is CASSYFSGGAEANTGELFF. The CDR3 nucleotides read TGTGCCAGCAGTTACTTTAGCGGGGGGGCCGAAGCGAACACCGGGGAGCTGTTTTTT.

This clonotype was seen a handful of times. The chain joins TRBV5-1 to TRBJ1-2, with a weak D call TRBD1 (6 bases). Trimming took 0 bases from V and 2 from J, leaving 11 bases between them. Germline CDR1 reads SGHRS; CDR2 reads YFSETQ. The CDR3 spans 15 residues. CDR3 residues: CASSLVAGTNYGYTF. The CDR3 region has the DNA TGCGCCAGCAGCTTGGTCGCCGGGACAAACTATGGCTACACCTTC.

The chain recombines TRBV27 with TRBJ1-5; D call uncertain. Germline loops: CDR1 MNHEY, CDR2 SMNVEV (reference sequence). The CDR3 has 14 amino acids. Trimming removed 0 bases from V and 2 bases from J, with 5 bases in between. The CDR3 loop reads CASSLSRGNQPQHF. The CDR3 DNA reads TGTGCCAGCAGTTTATCGCGCGGCAATCAGCCCCAGCATTTT.

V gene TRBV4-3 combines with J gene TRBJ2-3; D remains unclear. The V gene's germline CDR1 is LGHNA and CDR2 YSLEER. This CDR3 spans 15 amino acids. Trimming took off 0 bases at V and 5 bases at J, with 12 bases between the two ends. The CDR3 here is CASSQDDRRGDTQYF. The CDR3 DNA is TGCGCCAGCAGCCAAGATGATAGGCGAGGAGATACGCAGTATTTT.

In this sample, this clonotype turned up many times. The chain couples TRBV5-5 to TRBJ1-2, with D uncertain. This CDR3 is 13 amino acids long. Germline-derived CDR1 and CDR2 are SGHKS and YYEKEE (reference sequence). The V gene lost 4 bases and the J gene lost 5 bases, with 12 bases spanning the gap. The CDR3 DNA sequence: TGTGCCAGCAGCCGAGCGGGAGGATATGGCTACACCTTC. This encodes CASSRAGGYGYTF. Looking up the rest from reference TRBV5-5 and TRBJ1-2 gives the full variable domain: DAGVTQSPTHLIKTRGQQVTLRCSPISGHKSVSWYQQVLGQGPQFIFQYYEKEERGRGNFPDRFSARQFPNYSSELNVNALLLGDSALYLCASSRAGGYGYTFGSGTRLTVV.

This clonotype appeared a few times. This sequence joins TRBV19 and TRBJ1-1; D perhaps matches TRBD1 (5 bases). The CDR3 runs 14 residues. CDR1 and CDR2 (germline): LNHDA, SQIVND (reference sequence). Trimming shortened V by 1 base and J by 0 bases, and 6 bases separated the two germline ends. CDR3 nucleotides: TGTGCCAGTAGTATAGGACAGTTGAACACTGAAGCTTTCTTT. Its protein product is CASSIGQLNTEAFF. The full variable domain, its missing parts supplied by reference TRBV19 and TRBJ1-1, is DGGITQSPKYLFRKEGQNVTLSCEQNLNHDAMYWYRQDPGQGLRLIYYSQIVNDFQKGDIAEGYSVSREKKESFPLTVTSAQKNPTAFYLCASSIGQLNTEAFFGQGTRLTVV.

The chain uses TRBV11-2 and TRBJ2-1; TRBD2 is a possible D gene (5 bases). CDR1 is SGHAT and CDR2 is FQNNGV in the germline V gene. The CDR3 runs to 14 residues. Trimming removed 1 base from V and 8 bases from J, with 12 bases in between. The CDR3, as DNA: TGTGCCAGCAGCTTAGGCCCTAGCAAGGATGAGCAGTTCTTC. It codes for CASSLGPSKDEQFF.

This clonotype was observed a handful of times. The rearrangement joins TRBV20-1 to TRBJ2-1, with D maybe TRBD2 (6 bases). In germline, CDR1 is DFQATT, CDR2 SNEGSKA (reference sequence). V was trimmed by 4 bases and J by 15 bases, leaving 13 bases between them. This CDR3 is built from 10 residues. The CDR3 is CSATGAQRFF. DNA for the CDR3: TGCAGTGCTACGGGAGCCCAACGGTTCTTC.

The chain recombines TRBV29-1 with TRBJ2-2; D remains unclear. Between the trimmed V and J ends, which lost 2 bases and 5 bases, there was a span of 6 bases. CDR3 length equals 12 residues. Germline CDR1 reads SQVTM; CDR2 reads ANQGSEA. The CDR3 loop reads CSVELGTGELFF. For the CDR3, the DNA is TGCAGCGTTGAATTAGGGACCGGGGAGCTGTTTTTT.

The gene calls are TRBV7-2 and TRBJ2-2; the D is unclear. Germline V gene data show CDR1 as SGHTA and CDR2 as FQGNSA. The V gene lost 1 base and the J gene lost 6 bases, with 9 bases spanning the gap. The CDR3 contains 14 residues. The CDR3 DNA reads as TGTGCCAGCAGCTTAGTCACCGCTGCCGGGGAGCTGTTTTTT. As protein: CASSLVTAAGELFF.

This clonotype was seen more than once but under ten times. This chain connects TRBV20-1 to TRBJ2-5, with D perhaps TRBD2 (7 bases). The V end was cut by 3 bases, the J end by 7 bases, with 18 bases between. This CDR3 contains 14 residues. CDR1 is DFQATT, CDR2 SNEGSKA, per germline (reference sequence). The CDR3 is CSARDSKGEGTQYF. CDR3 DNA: TGCAGTGCTAGGGACTCCAAGGGGGAGGGGACCCAGTACTTC.

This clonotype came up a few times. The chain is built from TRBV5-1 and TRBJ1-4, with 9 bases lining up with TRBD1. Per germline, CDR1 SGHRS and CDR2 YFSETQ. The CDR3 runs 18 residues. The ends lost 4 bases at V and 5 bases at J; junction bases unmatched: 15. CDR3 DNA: TGCGCCAGCAGCGTCGGGACAGGGACTTTTTGGGGGAATGAAAAACTGTTTTTT. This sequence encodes CASSVGTGTFWGNEKLFF.

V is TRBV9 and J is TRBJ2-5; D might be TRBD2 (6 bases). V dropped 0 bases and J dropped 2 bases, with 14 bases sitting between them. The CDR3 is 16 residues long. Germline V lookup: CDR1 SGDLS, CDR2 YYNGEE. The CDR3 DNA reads TGTGCCAGCAGCGTAGCGCTCGGGGGAGCACAAGAGACCCAGTACTTC. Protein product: CASSVALGGAQETQYF. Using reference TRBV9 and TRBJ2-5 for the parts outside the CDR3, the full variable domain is DSGVTQTPKHLITATGQRVTLRCSPRSGDLSVYWYQQSLDQGLQFLIQYYNGEERAKGNILERFSAQQFPDLHSELNLSSLELGDSALYFCASSVALGGAQETQYFGPGTRLLVL.

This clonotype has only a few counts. The chain's CDR3 is CSAQTDTNQPQHF. The CDR3 DNA sequence: TGCAGTGCCCAGACAGACACTAATCAGCCCCAGCATTTT. V gene TRBV20-1 combines with J gene TRBJ1-5, with TRBD1 as a possible D gene (5 bases). The V and J ends lost 6 bases and 4 bases respectively, with 13 bases between them. This CDR3 comprises 13 residues. Germline V CDR1 and CDR2: DFQATT, SNEGSKA (reference sequence).

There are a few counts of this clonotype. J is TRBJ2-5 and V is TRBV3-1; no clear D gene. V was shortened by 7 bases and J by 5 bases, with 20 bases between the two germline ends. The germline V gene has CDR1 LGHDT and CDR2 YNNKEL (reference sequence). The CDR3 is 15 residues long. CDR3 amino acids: CASKLTAGSGETQYF. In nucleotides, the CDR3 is TGTGCCAGCAAATTGACGGCCGGATCTGGGGAGACCCAGTACTTC.

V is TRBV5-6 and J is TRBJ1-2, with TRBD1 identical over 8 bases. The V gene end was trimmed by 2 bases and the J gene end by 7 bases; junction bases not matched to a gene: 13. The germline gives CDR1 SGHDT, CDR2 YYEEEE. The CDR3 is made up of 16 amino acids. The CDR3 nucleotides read TGTGCCAGCAGCTTCCCCCCCCGCAGGGGGCAAGGTGGCTACACCTTC. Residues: CASSFPPRRGQGGYTF.